What follows describes a single T cell receptor (beta chain). Preparation of the bulk TCR libraries relied on previously described methods and listed TCR primers. TCRdb ran MiXCR on the PCR reads and lists one entry per CDR3 protein. The sample lists under 650,000 distinct CDR3 sequences; just under 20% were seen once. This sample was taken from a study of molecular identifiers for immune sequencing clone quantification. About the research overall: Replicate experiments took RNA from roughly 18,000 or 92,000 naive CD8 cells, divided it five ways and sequenced four.

Naive CD8 T cells were picked out by sorting for CD8+CD4-CCR7+CD45RA+. Input material: naive CD8+ T cells from blood, with Jurkat cell RNA spiked in. Subset: FACS-sorted CD8+CD4-CCR7+CD45RA+ naive T cells. This TCR came from a human donor in good health. Some libraries in this study had Jurkat cell RNA spiked in.

CDR3 bases: TGTGCCAGCAGTTCACGGGGACAGGGACAAACCGGTGAGCAGTTCTTC. This translates into CASSSRGQGQTGEQFF. J is TRBJ2-1 and V is TRBV12-3 or TRBV12-4; 9 nucleotides agree with TRBD1. The CDR3 covers 16 residues. V dropped 4 bases and J dropped 9; count of bases not matched to a gene: 13.